A single sample is the source of the 26 T cell receptor beta chains below, sequenced in a study of blood T cell repertoires in COVID-19. Only in-frame clones appear in the TCRdb table, and some are missing; sequencing was by immunoSEQ multiplex PCR. This table has over 150,000 clones, over 80% appearing once. Sequencing was done on a sample of peripheral blood. Receptor source: an older woman with acute or convalescent COVID-19.

The chain employs TRBV15 and TRBJ1-1; the D gene is possibly TRBD1 (6 bases). V lost 5 bases, J lost 1 base, and 20 bases lay in between. Looked up from germline, CDR1 is LNHNV and CDR2 is YYDKDF (reference sequence). This CDR3 has 17 amino acids. Here the CDR3 reads CATSPIRQGKWNTEAFF. The DNA for the CDR3 is TGTGCCACCAGCCCGATTCGGCAGGGGAAATGGAACACTGAAGCTTTCTTT.

The chain employs TRBV19 and TRBJ2-7; 9 bases agree with TRBD1. The germline V gene encodes CDR1 LNHDA and CDR2 SQIVND (reference sequence). The junction had 8 bases not matched to a gene; V was cut back by 4 bases and J by 10 bases. The length of the CDR3 is 13 residues. Here the CDR3 DNA reads TGTGCCAGTAGTAACTGGGACAGGGACCCTCAGTACTTC. As protein: CASSNWDRDPQYF.

This chain joins TRBV7-9 and TRBJ1-2; 7 bases match TRBD1. J gave up 8 bases and V 3 bases, and 6 bases lay outside the gene matches. This CDR3 has 13 residues. Germline CDR1 reads SEHNR; CDR2 reads FQNEAQ (reference sequence). CDR3 protein: CASSFGTVLGYTF. The CDR3 region has the DNA TGTGCCAGCAGCTTTGGGACAGTGTTAGGCTACACCTTC.

In this sample, this clone turned up once. The chain couples TRBV2 to TRBJ1-6; a possible D gene is TRBD1 (6 bases). The V end lost 1 base, the J end lost 10 bases, and 14 bases lay between the germline ends. Germline values: CDR1 SNHLY, CDR2 FYNNEI. The CDR3 totals 15 residues. CDR3 bases: TGTGCCAGCAGTGAAGAAGGGACAAGAGGATCACCCCTCCACTTT. It encodes CASSEEGTRGSPLHF.

For this clone: Just one base apart from a much larger clone, this may be a read error. V and J are TRBV7-2 and TRBJ2-5; 13 bases line up with TRBD2. The ends lost 5 bases at V and 2 bases at J; junction bases unmatched: 2. The CDR3 contains 15 residues. Germline-derived CDR1 and CDR2 are SGHTA and FQGNSA. The CDR3 loop is CASSQGLAGQETQYF. The CDR3 nucleotides are TGTGCCAGCAGCCAGGGACTAGCGGGGCAAGAGACCCAGTACTTC.

The CDR3 region is CASSPDSYNEQFF. CDR3 nucleotide sequence: TGTGCCAGCAGTCCAGACTCGTACAATGAGCAGTTCTTC. This rearrangement joins TRBV9 to TRBJ2-1; D unclear. Looked up from germline, CDR1 is SGDLS and CDR2 is YYNGEE. V lost 5 bases to trimming and J lost 4 bases, with 10 bases between them. This CDR3 region has 13 residues.

The rearrangement links TRBV15 to TRBJ2-3; D perhaps matches TRBD1 (6 bases). This CDR3 contains 15 residues. Looked up from germline, CDR1 is LNHNV and CDR2 is YYDKDF (reference sequence). Trimming removed 0 bases from V and 3 bases from J, with 10 bases in between. DNA for the CDR3: TGTGCCACCAGCAGAGATAAGCAGGGGACAGATACGCAGTATTTT. This sequence encodes CATSRDKQGTDTQYF.

This chain connects TRBV7-2 to TRBJ1-6; 7 bases are shared with TRBD1. Trimming cost V 5 bases and J 1 base; bases outside gene matches: 5. The CDR3 is made up of 16 amino acids. Germline CDR1 SGHTA, CDR2 FQGNSA. CDR3 nucleotide sequence: TGTGCCAGCAGCCCGGACAGGCGATCCTATAATTCACCCCTCCACTTT. Its translation is CASSPDRRSYNSPLHF.

In this sample, this clone turned up a few times. The chain joins TRBV5-6 to TRBJ2-7; 8 bases are shared with TRBD2. Germline lookup yields CDR1 SGHDT and CDR2 YYEEEE. The CDR3 length is 18 residues. V lost 3 bases to trimming and J lost 5 bases; unmatched junction nucleotides: 19. CDR3 nucleotides: TGTGCCAGCAGCTATAAGCTCTTAGCGGCGGGGGGTCAGGACGAGCAGTACTTC. Translating gives CASSYKLLAAGGQDEQYF.

The chain joins TRBV5-4 to TRBJ2-3; TRBD2 matches 8 bases. From germline, CDR1 is SGHNT and CDR2 YYREEE (reference sequence). The CDR3 runs 17 residues. The trim removed 4 bases at V and 2 bases at J, leaving 12 bases unmatched. This chain's CDR3 is CASSPGGSGTFTDTQYF. The DNA of the CDR3 is TGTGCCAGCAGCCCCGGTGGTAGCGGGACTTTCACAGATACGCAGTATTTT.

About this clone itself: One junction end does not reproduce the germline sequence, and a read error may be involved. The V call is TRBV25-1, the J call TRBJ1-4; a possible D gene is TRBD1 (5 bases). CDR1 is MGHDK, CDR2 SYGVNS, per germline. The CDR3 runs to 16 residues. The CDR3: CASSETGSRFNAKLFF. The DNA of the CDR3 is TGTGCCAGCAGTGAAACAGGCTCCCGCTTTAATGCAAAACTGTTTTTT.

This chain links TRBV6-2 or TRBV6-3 with TRBJ2-1; no reliable D call. Trimming took 8 bases from V and 4 from J, leaving 18 bases between them. Germline values: CDR1 MNHEY, CDR2 SVGEGT. The length of the CDR3 is 15 residues. CDR3 sequence (DNA): TGTGCCAGCGGCCCACGGAGCACGAGTTACAATGAGCAGTTCTTC. Translating it yields CASGPRSTSYNEQFF.

The rearrangement joins TRBV7-2 to TRBJ1-6; TRBD1 aligns across 7 bases. V gave up 2 bases and J gave up 5 bases; unmatched junction bases: 3. This CDR3 region has 15 residues. Germline values: CDR1 SGHTA, CDR2 FQGNSA. In nucleotides, the CDR3 is TGTGCCAGCAGCTTATCACAGGGGAATAATTCACCCCTCCACTTT. Translation gives CASSLSQGNNSPLHF.

The chain links TRBV6-5 to TRBJ1-1, with D perhaps matching TRBD1 (5 bases). The V and J ends lost 5 bases and 1 base respectively, with 8 bases between them. The length of the CDR3 is 13 residues. The V gene's germline CDR1 is MNHEY and CDR2 SVGAGI. Written as DNA, the CDR3 is TGTGCCAGCAGTCAACAGGCGAACACTGAAGCTTTCTTT. The encoded protein is CASSQQANTEAFF.

V is TRBV7-2 and J is TRBJ1-5, with 9 positions matching TRBD1. The junction had 4 bases not matched to a gene; V was cut back by 4 bases and J by 6 bases. There are 14 residues in the CDR3. Germline V lookup: CDR1 SGHTA, CDR2 FQGNSA. CDR3 in DNA: TGTGCCAGCAGCTCCCGGACAGGGGTTCAGCCCCAGCATTTT. Translation gives CASSSRTGVQPQHF.

The chain couples TRBV24-1 to TRBJ1-2, with D maybe TRBD1 (5 bases). The CDR3 is 13 residues long. Germline V lookup: CDR1 KGHDR, CDR2 SFDVKD. Trimming pared 6 bases from V and 8 bases from J, leaving 15 bases between. The CDR3 protein is CATSKGQGWGYTF. The CDR3 nucleotides read TGTGCCACCAGTAAAGGGCAGGGCTGGGGCTACACCTTC.

V and J are TRBV6-4 and TRBJ2-2, with 11 bases identical to TRBD2. J was trimmed by 2 bases and V by 6 bases; bases with no gene match: 5. The CDR3 loop spans 16 amino acids. In germline, CDR1 is MRHNA, CDR2 SNTAGT. The CDR3, as DNA: TGTGCCAGCAGCCCGACTAGCGGGGCTAACACCGGGGAGCTGTTTTTT. It codes for CASSPTSGANTGELFF.

This chain connects TRBV18 to TRBJ1-3; 7 nucleotides line up with TRBD1. The junction had 5 bases not matched to a gene; V was cut back by 3 bases and J by 0 bases. The CDR3 runs 16 residues. Germline lookup yields CDR1 KGHSH and CDR2 LQKENI. The CDR3 DNA is TGTGCCAGCTCACCCCGGACAGGAACCTCTGGAAACACCATATATTTT. It specifies CASSPRTGTSGNTIYF.

This chain links TRBV5-1 with TRBJ2-3, with 12 bases lining up with TRBD1. Germline CDR1 SGHRS, CDR2 YFSETQ. The CDR3 contains 17 residues. The V and J ends lost 3 bases and 2 bases, in that order; junction bases with no gene match: 7. The CDR3 protein is CASSSTRDRGHTDTQYF. CDR3 bases: TGCGCCAGCAGCTCCACCCGGGACAGGGGGCACACAGATACGCAGTATTTT.

The rearrangement uses TRBV9 and TRBJ2-7; possible D gene TRBD1, 5 bases. The ends were cut back, 1 base at V and 4 bases at J, with 12 bases in the middle. The CDR3 spans 14 residues. Germline values: CDR1 SGDLS, CDR2 YYNGEE. The CDR3 loop reads CASSVTDNVYEQYF. For the CDR3, the DNA is TGTGCCAGCAGCGTAACGGACAACGTTTACGAGCAGTACTTC.

This clone was detected only once. The rearrangement uses TRBV5-6 and TRBJ1-2; 11 nucleotides match TRBD1. Germline CDR1 reads SGHDT; CDR2 reads YYEEEE. The CDR3 runs 15 residues. Trimming at V came to 5 bases and at J to 7 bases, leaving 10 bases not matched to a gene. CDR3 DNA: TGTGCCAGCAGAGCTATGGGACAGGGGGAGGCTGGCTACACCTTC. Translated: CASRAMGQGEAGYTF.

V is TRBV4-2 and J is TRBJ1-2; possible D gene TRBD1, 6 bases. This CDR3 contains 15 residues. In germline, CDR1 is LGHNA, CDR2 YNFKEQ. Trimming removed 0 bases from V and 4 bases from J, with 12 bases in between. The DNA of the CDR3 is TGTGCCAGCAGCCAAGATGCAGGGGTCTCCTATGGCTACACCTTC. As protein: CASSQDAGVSYGYTF.

The chain uses TRBV28 and TRBJ2-1, with unresolved D. Germline loops: CDR1 MDHEN, CDR2 SYDVKM. The V and J ends lost 5 bases and 9 bases respectively, with 20 bases between them. This CDR3 is built from 15 residues. The CDR3 DNA reads as TGTGCCAGCAGTCCTAAGGAAGTGAGGAGAAGTGAGCAGTTCTTC. Amino acid sequence: CASSPKEVRRSEQFF. Together with reference TRBV28 and TRBJ2-1, the CDR3 gives the full variable domain: DVKVTQSSRYLVKRTGEKVFLECVQDMDHENMFWYRQDPGLGLRLIYFSYDVKMKEKGDIPEGYSVSREKKERFSLILESASTNQTSMYLCASSPKEVRRSEQFFGPGTRLTVL.

The chain has TRBV7-2 and TRBJ1-1, with 7 bases lining up with TRBD1. J gave up 8 bases and V 1 base, and 7 bases lay outside the gene matches. The CDR3 is made up of 14 amino acids. The germline gives CDR1 SGHTA, CDR2 FQGNSA. The CDR3 nucleotides are TGTGCCAGCAGCTTAGAGGGGGCGCGGACCGAAGCTTTCTTT. Protein product: CASSLEGARTEAFF.

The J gene is TRBJ1-3, the V gene TRBV9; 7 nucleotides match TRBD1. The CDR3 length is 15 residues. Germline assignment: CDR1 SGDLS and CDR2 YYNGEE. V dropped 3 bases and J dropped 2; count of bases not matched to a gene: 5. CDR3 bases: TGTGCCAGCAGCGCCTCGACAGGGACTGGAAACACCATATATTTT. It codes for CASSASTGTGNTIYF.

J is TRBJ2-7 and V is TRBV5-6, with 8 bases aligning to TRBD2. Germline V gives CDR1 SGHDT, CDR2 YYEEEE. CDR3 length: 14 amino acids. V dropped 3 bases and J dropped 2; count of bases not matched to a gene: 4. Here the CDR3 DNA reads TGTGCCAGCAGCTCTGAGCGGGGGCCCTACGAGCAGTACTTC. This gives the protein CASSSERGPYEQYF.